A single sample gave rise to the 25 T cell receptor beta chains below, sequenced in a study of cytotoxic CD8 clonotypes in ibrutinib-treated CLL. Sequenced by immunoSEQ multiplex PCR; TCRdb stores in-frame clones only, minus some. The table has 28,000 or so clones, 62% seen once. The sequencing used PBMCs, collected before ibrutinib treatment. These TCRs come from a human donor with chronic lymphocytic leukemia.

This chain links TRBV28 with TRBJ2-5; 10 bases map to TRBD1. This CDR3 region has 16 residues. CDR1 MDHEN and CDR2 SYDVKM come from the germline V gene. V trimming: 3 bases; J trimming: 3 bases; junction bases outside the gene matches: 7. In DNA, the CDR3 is TGTGCCAGCAGTTTTTGGGACAGGGGTCTTAAAGAGACCCAGTACTTC. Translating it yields CASSFWDRGLKETQYF.

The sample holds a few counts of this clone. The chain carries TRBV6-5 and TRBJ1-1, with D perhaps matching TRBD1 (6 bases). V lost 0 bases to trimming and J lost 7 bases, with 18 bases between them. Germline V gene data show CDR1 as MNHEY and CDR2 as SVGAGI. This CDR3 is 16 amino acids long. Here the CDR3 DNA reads TGTGCCAGCAGTTACTCCGTGTTACAGGGTATCAGTGAAGCTTTCTTT. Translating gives CASSYSVLQGISEAFF.

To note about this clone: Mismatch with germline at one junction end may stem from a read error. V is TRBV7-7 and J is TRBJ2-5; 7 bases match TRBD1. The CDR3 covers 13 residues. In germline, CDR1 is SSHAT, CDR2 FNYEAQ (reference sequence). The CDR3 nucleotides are TGTGCTAGCAGGCCAACAGGGGCAGGAATCTTTCACTTC. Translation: CASRPTGAGIFHF.

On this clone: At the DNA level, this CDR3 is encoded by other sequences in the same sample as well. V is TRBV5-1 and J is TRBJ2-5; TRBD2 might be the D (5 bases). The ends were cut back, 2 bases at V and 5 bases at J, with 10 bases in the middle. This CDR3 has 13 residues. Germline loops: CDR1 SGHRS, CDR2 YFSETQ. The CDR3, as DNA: TGCGCCAGCAGCTTAGAGGGAGAGGAGACCCAGTACTTC. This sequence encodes CASSLEGEETQYF.

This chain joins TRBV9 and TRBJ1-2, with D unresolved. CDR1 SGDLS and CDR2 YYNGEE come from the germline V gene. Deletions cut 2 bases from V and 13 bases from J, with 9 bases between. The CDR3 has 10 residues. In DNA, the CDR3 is TGTGCCAGCAGCGTCCCCCCAATCACCTTC. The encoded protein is CASSVPPITF.

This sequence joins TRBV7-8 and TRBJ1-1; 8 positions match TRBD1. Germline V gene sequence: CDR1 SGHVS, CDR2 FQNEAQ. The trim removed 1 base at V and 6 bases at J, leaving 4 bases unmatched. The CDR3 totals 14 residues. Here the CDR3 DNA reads TGTGCCAGCAGCTTAGTCGGACAGGGCCCTGAAGCTTTCTTT. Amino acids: CASSLVGQGPEAFF. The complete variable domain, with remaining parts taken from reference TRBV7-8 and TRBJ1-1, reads GAGVSQSPRYKVAKRGQDVALRCDPISGHVSLFWYQQALGQGPEFLTYFQNEAQLDKSGLPSDRFFAERPEGSVSTLKIQRTQQEDSAVYLCASSLVGQGPEAFFGQGTRLTVV.

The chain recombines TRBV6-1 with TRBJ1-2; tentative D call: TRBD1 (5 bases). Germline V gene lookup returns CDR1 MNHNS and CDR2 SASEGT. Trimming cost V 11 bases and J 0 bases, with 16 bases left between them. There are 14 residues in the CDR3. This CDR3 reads CASRGPVTNYGYTF. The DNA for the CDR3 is TGTGCCTCCCGGGGCCCAGTAACTAACTATGGCTACACCTTC.

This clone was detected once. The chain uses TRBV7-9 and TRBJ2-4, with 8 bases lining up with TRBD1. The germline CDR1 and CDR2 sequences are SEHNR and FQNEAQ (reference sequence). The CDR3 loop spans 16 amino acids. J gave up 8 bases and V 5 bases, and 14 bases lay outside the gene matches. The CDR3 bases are TGTGCCAGCAGCCCTCGACAGGGGAGTTTTACGGACATTCAGTACTTC. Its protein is CASSPRQGSFTDIQYF.

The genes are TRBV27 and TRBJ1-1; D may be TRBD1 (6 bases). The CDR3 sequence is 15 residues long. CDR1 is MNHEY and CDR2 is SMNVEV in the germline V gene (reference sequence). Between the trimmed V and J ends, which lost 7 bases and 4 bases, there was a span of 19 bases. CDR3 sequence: CASNSNPWGPTEAFF. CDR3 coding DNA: TGTGCCAGCAATTCTAACCCTTGGGGGCCCACTGAAGCTTTCTTT.

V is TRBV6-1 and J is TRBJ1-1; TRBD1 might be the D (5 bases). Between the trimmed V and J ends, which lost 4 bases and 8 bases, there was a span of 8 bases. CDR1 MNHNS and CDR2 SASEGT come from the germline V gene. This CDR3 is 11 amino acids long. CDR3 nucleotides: TGTGCCAGCAGTGGCAGGACAGAAGCTTTCTTT. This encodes CASSGRTEAFF.

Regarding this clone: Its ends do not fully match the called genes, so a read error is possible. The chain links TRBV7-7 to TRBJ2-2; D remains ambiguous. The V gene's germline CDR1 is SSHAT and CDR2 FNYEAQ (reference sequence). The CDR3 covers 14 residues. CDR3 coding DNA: TGTGCTAGCAGCTTGGGGTGGGACACCGGGGAGCTGTTTTTT. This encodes CASSLGWDTGELFF.

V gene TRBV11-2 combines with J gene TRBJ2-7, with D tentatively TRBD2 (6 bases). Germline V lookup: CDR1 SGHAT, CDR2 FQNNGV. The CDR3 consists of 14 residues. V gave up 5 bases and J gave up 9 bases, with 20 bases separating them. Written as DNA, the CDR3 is TGTGCCAGCAGCGCCGGGACTCTAGCTGTAGGGCAGTACTTC. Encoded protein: CASSAGTLAVGQYF.

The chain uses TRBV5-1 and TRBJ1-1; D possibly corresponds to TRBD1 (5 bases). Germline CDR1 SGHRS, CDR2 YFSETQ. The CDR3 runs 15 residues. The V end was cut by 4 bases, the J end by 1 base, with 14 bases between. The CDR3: CASSRVGLGNTEAFF. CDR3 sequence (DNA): TGCGCCAGCAGCCGCGTGGGACTGGGGAACACTGAAGCTTTCTTT. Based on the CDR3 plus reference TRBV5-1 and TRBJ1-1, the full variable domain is KAGVTQTPRYLIKTRGQQVTLSCSPISGHRSVSWYQQTPGQGLQFLFEYFSETQRNKGNFPGRFSGRQFSNSRSEMNVSTLELGDSALYLCASSRVGLGNTEAFFGQGTRLTVV.

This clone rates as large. The CDR3 reads CASREGLSYEQYF. CDR3 coding DNA: TGTGCCAGCAGAGAGGGACTTTCGTACGAGCAGTACTTC. The chain uses TRBV7-9 and TRBJ2-7, with D perhaps matching TRBD2 (6 bases). The ends were cut back, 6 bases at V and 4 bases at J, with 13 bases in the middle. Looked up from germline, CDR1 is SEHNR and CDR2 is FQNEAQ (reference sequence). This CDR3 is 13 amino acids long.

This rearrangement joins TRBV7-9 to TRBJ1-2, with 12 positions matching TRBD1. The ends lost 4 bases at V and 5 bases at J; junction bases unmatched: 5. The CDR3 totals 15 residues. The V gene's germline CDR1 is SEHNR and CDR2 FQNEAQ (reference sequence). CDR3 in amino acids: CASSSPGQGAYGYTF. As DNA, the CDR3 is TGTGCCAGCAGCTCGCCGGGACAGGGGGCTTATGGCTACACCTTC.

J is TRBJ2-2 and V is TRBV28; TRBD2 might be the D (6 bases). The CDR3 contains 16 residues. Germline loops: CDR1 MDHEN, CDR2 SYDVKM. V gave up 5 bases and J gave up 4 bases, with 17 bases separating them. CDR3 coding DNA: TGTGCCAGCAGTCCCCTCCCCGGCGGGACCACCGGGGAGCTGTTTTTT. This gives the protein CASSPLPGGTTGELFF.

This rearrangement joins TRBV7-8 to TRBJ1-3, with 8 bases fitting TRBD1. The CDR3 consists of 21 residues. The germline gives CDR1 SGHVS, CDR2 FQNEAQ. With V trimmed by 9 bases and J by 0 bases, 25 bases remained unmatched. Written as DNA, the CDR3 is TGTGCCAGTACGAGTTACAAACGGGACAGGAGCCCAAGAGACTCTGGAAACACCATATATTTT. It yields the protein CASTSYKRDRSPRDSGNTIYF.

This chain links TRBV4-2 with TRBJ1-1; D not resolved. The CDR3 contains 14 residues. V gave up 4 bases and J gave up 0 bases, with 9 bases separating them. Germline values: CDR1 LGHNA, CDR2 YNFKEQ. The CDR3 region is CASSPGQLNTEAFF. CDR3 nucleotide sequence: TGTGCCAGCAGCCCTGGGCAGCTGAACACTGAAGCTTTCTTT.

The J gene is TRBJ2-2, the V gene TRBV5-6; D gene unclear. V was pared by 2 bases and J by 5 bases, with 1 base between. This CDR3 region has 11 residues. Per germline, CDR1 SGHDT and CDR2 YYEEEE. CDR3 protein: CASSFTGELFF. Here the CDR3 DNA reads TGTGCCAGCAGCTTTACCGGGGAGCTGTTTTTT. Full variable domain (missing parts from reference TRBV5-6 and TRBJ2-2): DAGVTQSPTHLIKTRGQQVTLRCSPKSGHDTVSWYQQALGQGPQFIFQYYEEEERQRGNFPDRFSGHQFPNYSSELNVNALLLGDSALYLCASSFTGELFFGEGSRLTVL.

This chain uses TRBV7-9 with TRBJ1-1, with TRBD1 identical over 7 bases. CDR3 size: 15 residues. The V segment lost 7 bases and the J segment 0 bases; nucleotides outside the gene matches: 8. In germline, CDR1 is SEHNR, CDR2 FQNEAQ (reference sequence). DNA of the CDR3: TGTGCCAGCACCCCGCAGGGGGGACTGAACACTGAAGCTTTCTTT. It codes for CASTPQGGLNTEAFF.

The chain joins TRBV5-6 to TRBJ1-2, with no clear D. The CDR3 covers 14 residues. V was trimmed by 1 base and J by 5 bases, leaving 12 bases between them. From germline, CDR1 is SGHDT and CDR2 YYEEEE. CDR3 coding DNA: TGTGCCAGCAGCTTGAGGCGTCATTTTTATGGCTACACCTTC. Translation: CASSLRRHFYGYTF. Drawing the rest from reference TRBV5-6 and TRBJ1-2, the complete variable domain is DAGVTQSPTHLIKTRGQQVTLRCSPKSGHDTVSWYQQALGQGPQFIFQYYEEEERQRGNFPDRFSGHQFPNYSSELNVNALLLGDSALYLCASSLRRHFYGYTFGSGTRLTVV.

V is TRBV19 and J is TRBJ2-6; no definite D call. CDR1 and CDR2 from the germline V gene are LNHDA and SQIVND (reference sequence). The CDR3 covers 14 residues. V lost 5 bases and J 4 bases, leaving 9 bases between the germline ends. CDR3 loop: CASSLVSGANVLTF. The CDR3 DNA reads TGTGCCAGTAGTTTGGTATCGGGGGCCAACGTCCTGACTTTC.

The CDR3 bases are TGTGCCAGCAGTACACGCTTGGACGGAGACAATGAGCAGTTCTTC. Protein: CASSTRLDGDNEQFF. The chain recombines TRBV27 with TRBJ2-1; D not resolved. CDR3 length: 15 amino acids. V shed 5 bases and J shed 5 bases, with 16 bases lying between them. Germline assignment: CDR1 MNHEY and CDR2 SMNVEV (reference sequence).

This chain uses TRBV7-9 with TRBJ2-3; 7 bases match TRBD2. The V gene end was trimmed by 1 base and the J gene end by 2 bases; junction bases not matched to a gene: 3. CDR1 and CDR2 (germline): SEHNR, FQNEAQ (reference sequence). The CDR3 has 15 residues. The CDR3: CASSLGGRATDTQYF. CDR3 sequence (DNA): TGTGCCAGCAGCTTAGGGGGGAGGGCCACAGATACGCAGTATTTT.

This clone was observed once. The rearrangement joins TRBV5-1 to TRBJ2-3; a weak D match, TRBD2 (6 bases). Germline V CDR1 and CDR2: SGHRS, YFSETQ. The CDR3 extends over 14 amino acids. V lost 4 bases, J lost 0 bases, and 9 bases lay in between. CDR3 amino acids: CASSRGTSTDTQYF. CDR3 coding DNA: TGCGCCAGCAGCCGAGGGACTAGCACAGATACGCAGTATTTT.